The 8 T cell receptor beta chains reported below all come from one sample, sequenced in a study of Tregs in tolerant kidney transplant recipients. Sequenced by immunoSEQ multiplex PCR; TCRdb stores in-frame clones only, minus some. The table shows 60,000 to 75,000 clones, with 70% to 90% occurring only once. The input for sequencing was Tregs from blood, taken before the transplant. These TCRs come from a human donor who received a combined kidney and bone marrow transplant.

The J gene is TRBJ2-1, the V gene TRBV7-8; 12 nucleotides align to TRBD2. The CDR3 is made up of 21 amino acids. The V and J ends lost 1 base and 0 bases, in that order; junction bases with no gene match: 13. Per germline, CDR1 SGHVS and CDR2 FQNEAQ. The CDR3 sequence is CASSLVPPRTSGTRSYNEQFF. The CDR3 DNA reads TGTGCCAGCAGCTTAGTGCCGCCGAGGACTAGCGGGACGCGCTCCTACAATGAGCAGTTCTTC.

The J gene is TRBJ2-2, the V gene TRBV20-1; D is unclear. Germline-derived CDR1 and CDR2 are DFQATT and SNEGSKA (reference sequence). The CDR3 covers 11 residues. V was trimmed by 4 bases and J by 7 bases, leaving 7 bases between them. The DNA of the CDR3 is TGCAGTGCTAAGTGGGGCGGGGAGCTGTTTTTT. Its translation: CSAKWGGELFF.

The gene calls are TRBV28 and TRBJ1-2; D gene uncertain. V lost 5 bases to trimming and J lost 8 bases, with 15 bases between them. This CDR3 has 13 residues. Germline values: CDR1 MDHEN, CDR2 SYDVKM. For the CDR3, the DNA is TGTGCCAGCAGTCCGCGGCAATTTCTGGGCTACACCTTC. Amino acids: CASSPRQFLGYTF.

With respect to this clone: This specimen includes other DNA sequences encoding the same CDR3. V is TRBV27 and J is TRBJ1-2, with TRBD1 identical over 9 bases. V lost 6 bases to trimming and J lost 0 bases; unmatched junction nucleotides: 5. The CDR3 consists of 15 residues. The germline CDR1 and CDR2 sequences are MNHEY and SMNVEV (reference sequence). CDR3 DNA: TGTGCCAGCAGACCCCGGGACAGGGCTAACTATGGCTACACCTTC. Translation: CASRPRDRANYGYTF.

V gene TRBV5-6 combines with J gene TRBJ1-2, with TRBD1 matching over 9 bases. The CDR3 sequence is 16 residues long. Trimming removed 4 bases from V and 8 bases from J; junction bases left unmatched: 15. CDR1 and CDR2 (germline): SGHDT, YYEEEE. The CDR3, as DNA: TGTGCCAGCAGCACAGCCGGGACAGGGCCTGGCATCGGCTACACCTTC. Its translation is CASSTAGTGPGIGYTF.

This clone was counted once. The V call is TRBV6-1, the J call TRBJ2-1; tentative D call: TRBD2 (5 bases). The CDR3 runs 13 residues. The V gene lost 1 base and the J gene lost 14 bases, with 15 bases spanning the gap. Germline lookup yields CDR1 MNHNS and CDR2 SASEGT. The CDR3 nucleotides are TGTGCCAGCAGTGAAGTGGCTCCCGGGGAGAAGTTCTTC. It translates to CASSEVAPGEKFF.

The chain uses TRBV7-2 and TRBJ1-2, with D hard to call. V lost 3 bases to trimming and J lost 2 bases, with 16 bases between them. This CDR3 is built from 16 residues. Germline V gene data show CDR1 as SGHTA and CDR2 as FQGNSA. The CDR3 here is CASSFSTRGPNYGYTF. The CDR3 DNA follows: TGTGCCAGCAGCTTTTCAACCCGGGGTCCCAACTATGGCTACACCTTC.

This chain connects TRBV6-1 to TRBJ2-3, with 8 bases matching TRBD1. Trimming cost V 4 bases and J 6 bases; bases outside gene matches: 6. Germline V gene sequence: CDR1 MNHNS, CDR2 SASEGT. The CDR3 length is 14 residues. CDR3 in DNA: TGTGCCAGCAGTGCCCGGACAGGGAAGGATACGCAGTATTTT. It translates to CASSARTGKDTQYF.